The rows below give T cell receptor beta chains drawn from one sample of a study of siplizumab effects on memory and regulatory T cells. Some clones are missing from TCRdb's copy, which holds only in-frame ones; the method was immunoSEQ multiplex PCR. The top ten clones hold approximately 0.3% of a sample with approximately 110,000 clones, approximately 94% of them seen once. The sample comprised CD4+ T cells sorted from blood. These receptors originate from a human donor in good health. Both conserved end residues are part of each CDR3. Each record gives: D gene, clone size, J gene, V gene, CDR3 protein, CDR3 DNA. D genes are given only for firm matches. Clone size is given for some rows only: seen once, a few or many times, or a class if the clone is expanded.

>.|.|TRBJ2-7|TRBV6-1
CASRGQTPTYEQYF
TGTGCCAGCAGGGGCCAAACACCCACCTACGAGCAGTACTTC
>TRBD2|.|TRBJ2-2|TRBV6-5
CASSYIREGTGELFF
TGTGCCAGCAGTTACATTCGGGAGGGCACCGGGGAGCTGTTTTTT
>.|.|TRBJ1-3|TRBV19
CASSIEGAGNTIYF
TGTGCCAGTAGTATTGAAGGGGCTGGAAACACCATATATTTT
>.|.|TRBJ2-7|TRBV9
CASSVDLGPPYEQYF
TGTGCCAGCAGCGTAGATCTGGGACCACCCTACGAGCAGTACTTC
>.|.|TRBJ1-2|TRBV5-6
CASSLRPGPHYGYTF
TGTGCCAGCAGCCTTCGGCCGGGCCCTCACTATGGCTACACCTTC
>.|.|TRBJ2-2|TRBV4-3
CASSQGLVGRHNTGELFF
TGCGCCAGCAGCCAAGGATTGGTTGGTAGACATAACACCGGGGAGCTGTTTTTT
>.|.|TRBJ2-4|TRBV9
CASSVGSSVDIQYF
TGTGCCAGCAGCGTAGGGTCGAGTGTGGACATTCAGTACTTC
>.|.|TRBJ2-7|TRBV5-1
CASSLEQRSYEQYF
TGCGCCAGCAGCTTGGAACAGAGAAGCTACGAGCAGTACTTC
>.|.|TRBJ1-1|TRBV5-6
CASSLAAGTAFF
TGTGCCAGCAGCTTGGCGGCAGGGACCGCTTTCTTT
>TRBD1|.|TRBJ2-7|TRBV6-5
CASSHSGTGHNEQYF
TGTGCCAGCAGCCATTCCGGGACAGGCCACAACGAGCAGTACTTC
>.|few|TRBJ1-2|TRBV7-2
CASSLEGLNGYTF
TGTGCCAGCAGCTTAGAAGGGTTAAATGGCTACACCTTC
>.|.|TRBJ1-4|TRBV30
CAWRAGRGTFGEKLFF
TGTGCCTGGAGGGCGGGTCGGGGGACCTTTGGTGAAAAACTGTTTTTT
>.|.|TRBJ2-5|TRBV7-9
CASSPVAETQYF
TGTGCCAGCAGCCCCGTGGCGGAGACCCAGTACTTC
>TRBD2|.|TRBJ2-1|TRBV9
CASSVSPLAGNNEQFF
TGTGCCAGCAGCGTAAGCCCACTAGCGGGAAACAATGAGCAGTTCTTC
>TRBD1|once|TRBJ2-1|TRBV7-6
CASSLRRDRSYNEQFF
TGTGCCAGCAGCCTGCGTCGGGACAGGAGTTACAATGAGCAGTTCTTC
>.|.|TRBJ1-1|TRBV19
CASGGDTEAFF
TGTGCCAGCGGGGGTGACACTGAAGCTTTCTTT
>.|.|TRBJ2-7|TRBV2
CASGISYEQYF
TGTGCCAGCGGGATTTCCTACGAGCAGTACTTC
>.|.|TRBJ1-5|TRBV27
CASPTLSNQPQHF
TGTGCCAGCCCCACCCTTAGCAATCAGCCCCAGCATTTT
>.|few|TRBJ1-5|TRBV6-5
CASSPNPGNQPQHF
TGTGCCAGCAGCCCCAACCCGGGCAATCAGCCCCAGCATTTT
>TRBD1|.|TRBJ1-2|TRBV4-2
CASSQRGLGYTF
TGTGCCAGCAGCCAAAGGGGGCTTGGCTACACCTTC
>.|.|TRBJ2-5|TRBV29-1
CSVGLRGLPTQYF
TGCAGCGTTGGTCTCCGGGGCCTTCCGACCCAGTACTTC
>TRBD1|.|TRBJ1-2|TRBV6-5
CASSSTGVIGDGYTF
TGTGCCAGCAGTTCGACAGGGGTTATAGGAGATGGCTACACCTTC
>.|.|TRBJ2-1|TRBV20-1
CSARSVSEQFF
TGCAGTGCCCGGAGCGTCTCTGAGCAGTTCTTC
>.|.|TRBJ2-4|TRBV29-1
CSVEEGGSIQYF
TGCAGCGTTGAAGAAGGTGGGAGCATTCAGTACTTC
>.|once|TRBJ1-4|TRBV6-6
CASSRGGREKLFF
TGTGCCAGCAGCCGAGGGGGACGGGAAAAACTGTTTTTT